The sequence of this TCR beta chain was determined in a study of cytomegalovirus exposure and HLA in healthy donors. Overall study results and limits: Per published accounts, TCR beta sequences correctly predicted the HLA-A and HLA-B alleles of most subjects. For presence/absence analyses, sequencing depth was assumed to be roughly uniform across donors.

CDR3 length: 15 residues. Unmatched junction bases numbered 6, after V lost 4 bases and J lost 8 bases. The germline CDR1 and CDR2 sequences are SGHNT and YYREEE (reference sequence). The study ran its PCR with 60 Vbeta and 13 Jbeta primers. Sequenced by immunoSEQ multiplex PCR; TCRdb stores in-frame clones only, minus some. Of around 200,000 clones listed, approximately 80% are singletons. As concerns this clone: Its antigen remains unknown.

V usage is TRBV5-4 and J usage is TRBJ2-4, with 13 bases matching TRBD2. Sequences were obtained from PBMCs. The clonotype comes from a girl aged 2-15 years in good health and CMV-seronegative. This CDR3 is CASSNTSGRGHIQYF. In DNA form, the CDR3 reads TGTGCCAGCAGCAATACTAGCGGGAGGGGACACATTCAGTACTTC.